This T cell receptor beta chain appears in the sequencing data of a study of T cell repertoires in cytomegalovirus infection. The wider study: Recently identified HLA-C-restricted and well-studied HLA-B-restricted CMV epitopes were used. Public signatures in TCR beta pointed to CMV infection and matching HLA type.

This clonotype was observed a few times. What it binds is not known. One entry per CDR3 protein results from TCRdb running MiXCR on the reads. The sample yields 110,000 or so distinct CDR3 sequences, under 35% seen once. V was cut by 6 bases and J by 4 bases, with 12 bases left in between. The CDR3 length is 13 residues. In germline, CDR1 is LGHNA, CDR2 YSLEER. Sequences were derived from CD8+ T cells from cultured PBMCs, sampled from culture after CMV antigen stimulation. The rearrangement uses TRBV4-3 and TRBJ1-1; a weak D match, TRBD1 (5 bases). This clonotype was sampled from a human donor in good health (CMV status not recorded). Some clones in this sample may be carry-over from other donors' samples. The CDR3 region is CASREGSGTEAFF. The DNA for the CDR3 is TGCGCCAGCAGGGAGGGGTCGGGCACTGAAGCTTTCTTT.